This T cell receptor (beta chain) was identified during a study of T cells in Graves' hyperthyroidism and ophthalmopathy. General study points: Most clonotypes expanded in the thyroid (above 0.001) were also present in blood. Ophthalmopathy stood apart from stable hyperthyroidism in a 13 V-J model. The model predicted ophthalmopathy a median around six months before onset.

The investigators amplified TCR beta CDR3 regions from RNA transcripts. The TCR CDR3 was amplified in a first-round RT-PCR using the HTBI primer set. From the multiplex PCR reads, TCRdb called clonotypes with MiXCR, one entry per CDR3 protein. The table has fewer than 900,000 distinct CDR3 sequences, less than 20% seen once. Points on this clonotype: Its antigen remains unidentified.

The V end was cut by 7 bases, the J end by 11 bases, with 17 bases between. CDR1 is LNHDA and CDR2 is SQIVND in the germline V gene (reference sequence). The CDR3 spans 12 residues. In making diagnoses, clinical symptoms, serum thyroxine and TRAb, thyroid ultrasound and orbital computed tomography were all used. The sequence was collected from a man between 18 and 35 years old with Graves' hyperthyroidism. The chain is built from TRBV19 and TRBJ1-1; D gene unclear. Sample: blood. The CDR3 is CASTAWGLGAFF. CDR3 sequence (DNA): TGTGCCAGTACCGCCTGGGGTTTAGGTGCTTTCTTT.